This T cell receptor (beta chain) was recovered during a study of shared clonotypes between healthy human individuals. Study-wide results and limits: Genetic and exposure-history diversity was limited by the small donor number. The expectation was that sequencing depth would affect clonotype sharing among donors. Sorted-subset sequencing was shown by rarefaction to be incomplete despite large depth.

Worth noting for this clone: Its antigen is unknown.

V lost 4 bases, J lost 7 bases, and 17 bases lay in between. This CDR3 spans 14 amino acids. In germline, CDR1 is SGDLS, CDR2 YYNGEE. Original analysis: Filtering differed because ImmunoSEQ produced junction-only sequences that carried no quality scores. Sequencing was performed with immunoSEQ multiplex PCR; in TCRdb, only in-frame clones are kept and a portion is missing. That table supplies the V and J calls and clone size; D and trimming were determined from the DNA. The repertoire holds about 960,000 clones, with around 80% as singletons. Source material: memory CD4+ T cells sorted from blood. Described subset: CD45RA-negative fraction. The clonotype was recovered from a man aged 18 to 29 in good health. V and J are TRBV9 and TRBJ2-5, with D perhaps TRBD2 (5 bases). The CDR3 loop reads CASSPHESGGTQYF. CDR3 nucleotide sequence: TGTGCCAGCAGCCCCCATGAATCCGGAGGGACCCAGTACTTC.